This T cell receptor (beta chain) appears in the sequencing data of a study of CD8+CD57+ T cells in acquired aplastic anemia (dated by TCRdb to the late 2010s). Regarding the complete study: On average, sorted CD4+ and CD8+ cells yielded 3 to 4 ug of extracted DNA, with a range of about 0.18 to 27.4 ug. A CD8+CD57+ expansion meant a frequency higher than the mean frequency seen in healthy subjects.

What the research found in general, with its limitations: No significant difference in CD8+ Simpson's diversity was found between patients and healthy controls (P=0.060). Roughly 30 CD8+ CDR3 sequences were shared between patients and controls but appeared highly expressed in patients and within their immunodominant clones.

This clonotype was counted many times. Its target antigen remains unknown. No base quality information exists; no much larger clone differs at one position. Genomic DNA was used as template for profiling of TCR beta VDJ combinations and CDR3 sequences. An Illumina HiSeq 2000 was used for TCR repertoire sequencing. Per the authors' processing: TRBV/TRBJ rearrangement plots, CDR3 size and DJ length profiles, and Simpson's diversity index were used to evaluate the repertoires. The most abundant DNA sequence in the deep sequencing data was taken as the immunodominant clone. CDR3 amino acid sequences were checked for sharing across subjects and were also compared against the VDJdb database and published repertoires. The public reads were reprocessed in TCRdb via fastp at Q25 and MiXCR, keeping in-frame beta chains. Every distinct CDR3 protein forms one entry, paired with its most common genes and DNA. The V and J calls shown here were made by TCRdb, not taken from the authors' results. Here the sample has around 170,000 distinct CDR3 sequences; approximately 50% occur a single time. The ten largest clonotypes hold around 9.7% of the sample.

Patients chosen for sequencing had shown expansion of CD8+CD57+ cells by flow cytometry. Every patient had a diagnosis of severe acquired aplastic anemia based on International Study of Aplastic Anemia and Agranulocytosis and Camitta criteria. No therapy had been received by the patients at the time of blood sampling. In the study, sorted CD4+ and CD8+ blood T cells from patients with severe aplastic anemia and from healthy subjects underwent deep sequencing of TCR repertoires. In the USA, patient enrollment took place under clinicaltrials.gov protocols 00001620, 01623167, 00001397, 00071045, 00081523 and 00961064. Ficoll-Paque density gradient centrifugation was used to isolate peripheral blood mononuclear cells. CD4+ and CD8+ T cells were sorted by FACS or magnetic beads before DNA extraction. Trimming costs V 4 bases and J 11 bases, and their ends lie 17 bases apart. The CDR3 spans 14 residues, from the cysteine through the phenylalanine. The entry retains the CDR3 DNA only, 42 bases that are in frame from base 1. The germline V gene (reference sequence) supplies CDR1 SEHNR and CDR2 FQNEAQ.

This TCR derives from a human donor with aplastic anemia. The rearranged segments are TRBV7-9 and TRBJ1-4; the D gene identity is not certain. Sequenced material: sorted CD4+, CD8+, or CD8+CD57+ T cells (not recorded which) from PBMCs. The DNA sequence reads TGTGCCAGCAGCTCCACTGTACTGAAGTGGAAACTGTTTTTT. It translates as CASSSTVLKWKLFF.